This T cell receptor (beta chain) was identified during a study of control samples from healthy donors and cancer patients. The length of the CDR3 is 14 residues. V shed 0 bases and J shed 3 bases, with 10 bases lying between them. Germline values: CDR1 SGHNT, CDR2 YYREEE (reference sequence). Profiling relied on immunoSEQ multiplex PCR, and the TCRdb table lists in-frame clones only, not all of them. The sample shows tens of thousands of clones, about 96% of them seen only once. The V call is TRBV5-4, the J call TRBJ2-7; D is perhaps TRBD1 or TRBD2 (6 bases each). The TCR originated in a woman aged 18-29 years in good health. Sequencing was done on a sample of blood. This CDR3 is CASSLGGAGYEQYF. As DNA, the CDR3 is TGTGCCAGCAGCTTGGGGGGGGCTGGCTACGAGCAGTACTTC.